These 31 T cell receptor beta chains share one sample of origin, sequenced in a study of blood T cell repertoires in COVID-19. Some clones are missing from TCRdb's copy, which holds only in-frame ones; the method was immunoSEQ multiplex PCR. The top ten hold approximately 1.7% of the sample, which has about 250,000 clones, around 86% seen once. What was sequenced was PBMCs or T cells enriched from blood (not recorded which). These receptors came from a man aged 40-50 years who had recovered from COVID-19.

The chain combines TRBV28 with TRBJ2-7; possible D gene TRBD2, 5 bases. The CDR3 extends over 13 amino acids. V lost 8 bases to trimming and J lost 5 bases, with 16 bases between them. Germline V CDR1 and CDR2: MDHEN, SYDVKM. As DNA, the CDR3 is TGTGCCAGCCAAAGCGGAGCTGTCCACGAGCAGTACTTC. Its protein product is CASQSGAVHEQYF.

This clone was recorded only once. The V gene is TRBV2, the J gene TRBJ2-7; 9 bases map to TRBD2. Germline values: CDR1 SNHLY, CDR2 FYNNEI. V was clipped by 3 bases and J by 5 bases; unmatched bases: 5. CDR3 length equals 14 residues. The chain's CDR3 is CASSDRGRAHEQYF. For the CDR3, the DNA is TGTGCCAGCAGTGACCGCGGGAGGGCACACGAGCAGTACTTC.

About this clone: The same CDR3 also results from other DNA sequences found in this sample. V and J are TRBV19 and TRBJ1-1; D remains unclear. V lost 6 bases and J lost 0, with 8 bases in between. Germline assignment: CDR1 LNHDA and CDR2 SQIVND (reference sequence). The CDR3 sequence is 13 residues long. The CDR3 loop is CASSIQMNTEAFF. The CDR3 bases are TGTGCCAGTAGCATCCAGATGAACACTGAAGCTTTCTTT. The full variable domain, its missing parts supplied by reference TRBV19 and TRBJ1-1, is DGGITQSPKYLFRKEGQNVTLSCEQNLNHDAMYWYRQDPGQGLRLIYYSQIVNDFQKGDIAEGYSVSREKKESFPLTVTSAQKNPTAFYLCASSIQMNTEAFFGQGTRLTVV.

The chain carries TRBV30 and TRBJ1-1, with D perhaps TRBD1 (6 bases). Trimming took off 2 bases at V and 5 bases at J, with 9 bases between the two ends. There are 12 residues in the CDR3. Per the germline V gene, CDR1 is GTSNPN and CDR2 is SVGIG (reference sequence). The CDR3: CAWSRGGTEAFF. The CDR3 coding sequence is TGTGCCTGGAGTAGAGGGGGAACTGAAGCTTTCTTT.

The chain is built from TRBV28 and TRBJ2-7; no reliable D call. Germline values: CDR1 MDHEN, CDR2 SYDVKM. The V end lost 5 bases, the J end lost 7 bases, and 15 bases lay between the germline ends. This CDR3 is 13 amino acids long. The CDR3 is CASSIEESGEQYF. CDR3 sequence (DNA): TGTGCCAGCAGTATCGAGGAGTCTGGGGAGCAGTACTTC. Looking up the rest from reference TRBV28 and TRBJ2-7 gives the full variable domain: DVKVTQSSRYLVKRTGEKVFLECVQDMDHENMFWYRQDPGLGLRLIYFSYDVKMKEKGDIPEGYSVSREKKERFSLILESASTNQTSMYLCASSIEESGEQYFGPGTRLTVT.

The chain employs TRBV29-1 and TRBJ1-2; TRBD1 agrees at 9 bases. The CDR3 contains 13 residues. Trimming cost V 2 bases and J 8 bases; bases outside gene matches: 6. Germline loops: CDR1 SQVTM, CDR2 ANQGSEA. For the CDR3, the DNA is TGCAGCGTTGAAATTGGGACAGGGTTGGGCTACACCTTC. Its protein product is CSVEIGTGLGYTF.

J is TRBJ2-3 and V is TRBV24-1; 9 bases line up with TRBD2. V lost 4 bases and J lost 2; bases outside the gene matches: 9. CDR1 is KGHDR and CDR2 is SFDVKD in the germline V gene. The CDR3 has 17 residues. CDR3 DNA: TGTGCCACCAGTGACCCCCGACTAGCGGCCCACACAGATACGCAGTATTTT. This gives the protein CATSDPRLAAHTDTQYF.

The CDR3 sequence: CASSVGGGANEQFF. The CDR3 region has the DNA TGTGCCAGCAGCGTGGGAGGGGGGGCCAATGAGCAGTTCTTC. The chain links TRBV9 to TRBJ2-1; D is perhaps TRBD2 (7 bases). The CDR3 is 14 residues long. The germline CDR1 and CDR2 sequences are SGDLS and YYNGEE. Trimming shortened V by 2 bases and J by 6 bases, and 12 bases separated the two germline ends.

The chain links TRBV6-5 to TRBJ2-7, with a weak D call TRBD1 (6 bases). CDR3 length: 14 amino acids. The germline V and J ends were trimmed by 6 bases and 3 bases, with 15 bases remaining between them. Germline V gives CDR1 MNHEY, CDR2 SVGAGI. The CDR3 loop reads CASSVGTPSYEQYF. CDR3 in DNA: TGTGCCAGCAGCGTCGGGACACCTAGCTACGAGCAGTACTTC.

The chain has TRBV28 and TRBJ2-7; possibly TRBD2 for D (7 bases). Germline-derived CDR1 and CDR2 are MDHEN and SYDVKM. This CDR3 region has 15 residues. V was cut by 5 bases and J by 3 bases, with 17 bases left in between. CDR3 coding DNA: TGTGCCAGCAGTGCGACAGGACTAGTGGGCTACGAGCAGTACTTC. Protein sequence: CASSATGLVGYEQYF.

There are a few counts of this clone. J is TRBJ1-1 and V is TRBV21-1; the DNA was not compared with TRBD1, the D call given in the table. TRBV21-1 is an annotated pseudogene. The CDR3 is 15 residues long. The CDR3 DNA follows: TGTGCCAGCAGCACTCGACAGGGGAAGGACACTGAAGCTTTCTTT. Amino acids: CASSTRQGKDTEAFF.

The V gene is TRBV2, the J gene TRBJ2-1; D is unresolved. Trimming removed 3 bases from V and 12 bases from J, with 18 bases in between. Germline CDR1 SNHLY, CDR2 FYNNEI. The CDR3 loop spans 14 amino acids. CDR3 sequence: CASSDLISTGVQFF. DNA of the CDR3: TGTGCCAGCAGTGACCTGATTAGTACTGGAGTGCAGTTCTTC.

The gene calls are TRBV5-5 and TRBJ2-5; 7 bases agree with TRBD2. The CDR3 is made up of 16 amino acids. Germline CDR1 is SGHKS and CDR2 is YYEKEE (reference sequence). V was pared by 2 bases and J by 4 bases, with 11 bases of the junction left unmatched. The CDR3 DNA follows: TGTGCCAGCAGCTTTGGGGGGGTGACCGGATTAGAGACCCAGTACTTC. Translated, it gives CASSFGGVTGLETQYF.

The chain couples TRBV3-1 (or the pseudogene TRBV3-2) to TRBJ2-1, with 15 bases that match TRBD2. CDR1 and CDR2 (germline): LGHDT, YNNKEL (reference sequence). V gave up 1 base and J gave up 13 bases; unmatched junction bases: 14. The CDR3 consists of 18 residues. CDR3 sequence reads: CASSQVYSGTSGRLPQFF. In DNA, the CDR3 is TGTGCCAGCAGCCAAGTTTATTCCGGGACTAGCGGGAGGCTCCCTCAGTTCTTC.

This rearrangement joins TRBV28 to TRBJ2-1, with 7 bases aligning to TRBD2. Germline-derived CDR1 and CDR2 are MDHEN and SYDVKM. The CDR3 extends over 14 amino acids. Trimming took 5 bases from V and 3 from J; bases not matched to a gene: 4. CDR3 DNA: TGTGCCAGCAGTCTGGGGGGGAACTACAATGAGCAGTTCTTC. Translated, it gives CASSLGGNYNEQFF. The variable domain in full, completed from reference TRBV28 and TRBJ2-1, reads DVKVTQSSRYLVKRTGEKVFLECVQDMDHENMFWYRQDPGLGLRLIYFSYDVKMKEKGDIPEGYSVSREKKERFSLILESASTNQTSMYLCASSLGGNYNEQFFGPGTRLTVL.

The chain joins TRBV30 to TRBJ1-5; TRBD1 might be the D (5 bases). The germline V gene has CDR1 GTSNPN and CDR2 SVGIG (reference sequence). The CDR3 totals 14 residues. V gave up 5 bases and J gave up 2 bases, with 13 bases separating them. The CDR3 nucleotides read TGTGCCTGGCGTTCTCCACAGGGCAATCAGCCCCAGCATTTT. Its translation is CAWRSPQGNQPQHF.

The chain is built from TRBV3-1 (or the pseudogene TRBV3-2) and TRBJ2-3; 9 bases fit TRBD1. The V gene's germline CDR1 is LGHDT and CDR2 YNNKEL (reference sequence). CDR3 size: 16 residues. Germline trimming cut 4 bases from V and 6 bases from J; bases unmatched to any gene: 11. The CDR3: CASSRAYGTGSDTQYF. The CDR3 coding sequence is TGTGCCAGCAGCCGTGCCTACGGGACAGGGTCTGATACGCAGTATTTT.

This clone occurred once. The chain employs TRBV7-2 and TRBJ2-4; D might be TRBD2 (6 bases). V lost 6 bases to trimming and J lost 8 bases, with 14 bases between them. The CDR3 loop spans 13 amino acids. Germline assignment: CDR1 SGHTA and CDR2 FQGNSA. The CDR3 sequence is CASSPPWGDIQYF. The CDR3 region has the DNA TGTGCCAGCAGTCCTCCCTGGGGGGACATTCAGTACTTC.

The V gene is TRBV4-1, the J gene TRBJ1-2; D is unclear. Trimming removed 3 bases from V and 1 base from J, with 18 bases in between. The CDR3 runs 17 residues. Germline loops: CDR1 MGHRA, CDR2 YSYEKL. DNA of the CDR3: TGCGCCAGCAGCCAGCCCGCTCGGGGAGTCATTAACTATGGCTACACCTTC. It specifies CASSQPARGVINYGYTF.

This sequence joins TRBV19 and TRBJ1-5; D is ambiguous. Looked up from germline, CDR1 is LNHDA and CDR2 is SQIVND (reference sequence). The V end was cut by 3 bases, the J end by 4 bases, with 4 bases between. The CDR3 is 12 amino acids. The chain's CDR3 is CASSIQNQPQHF. For the CDR3, the DNA is TGTGCCAGTAGTATTCAGAATCAGCCCCAGCATTTT.

The V and J genes are TRBV12-3 or TRBV12-4 and TRBJ1-6; no reliable D call. Trimming took off 5 bases at V and 7 bases at J, with 6 bases between the two ends. CDR3 length: 12 residues. CDR3 nucleotides: TGTGCCAGCAGTCCTATGAATTCACCCCTCCACTTT. Protein product: CASSPMNSPLHF.

V is TRBV30 and J is TRBJ2-6, with TRBD2 as a possible D gene (6 bases). Trimming pared 3 bases from V and 4 bases from J, leaving 16 bases between. Germline loops: CDR1 GTSNPN, CDR2 SVGIG (reference sequence). The CDR3 totals 16 residues. Here the CDR3 DNA reads TGTGCCTGGAGCCCCCCAGGAGGGCTCGGGGCCAACGTCCTGACTTTC. It specifies CAWSPPGGLGANVLTF. Based on the CDR3 plus reference TRBV30 and TRBJ2-6, the full variable domain is SQTIHQWPATLVQPVGSPLSLECTVEGTSNPNLYWYRQAAGRGLQLLFYSVGIGQISSEVPQNLSASRPQDRQFILSSKKLLLSDSGFYLCAWSPPGGLGANVLTFGAGSRLTVL.

The chain combines TRBV6-1 with TRBJ2-1; unclear D gene. This CDR3 contains 11 residues. CDR1 is MNHNS and CDR2 is SASEGT in the germline V gene. Trimming removed 1 base at V and 8 bases at J, with 3 bases between. CDR3 in amino acids: CASSEVDEQFF. CDR3 nucleotide sequence: TGTGCCAGCAGTGAAGTCGATGAGCAGTTCTTC.

This clone was picked up a small number of times. V usage is TRBV10-3 and J usage is TRBJ1-1; the D gene is possibly TRBD1 (5 bases). Trimming removed 0 bases from V and 1 base from J, with 12 bases in between. Looked up from germline, CDR1 is ENHRY and CDR2 is SYGVKD. This CDR3 has 16 amino acids. As DNA, the CDR3 is TGTGCCATCAGTGAGTCTATTGGGGCCGCGAACACTGAAGCTTTCTTT. As protein: CAISESIGAANTEAFF.

This clone has only a few counts. The rearrangement uses TRBV11-1 and TRBJ1-1; perhaps TRBD1 as D (5 bases). This CDR3 comprises 14 residues. Germline V lookup: CDR1 SGHAT, CDR2 FQDESV (reference sequence). V dropped 4 bases and J dropped 4 bases, with 13 bases sitting between them. This CDR3 reads CASSSQGYGTEAFF. For the CDR3, the DNA is TGTGCCAGCAGCTCTCAGGGTTATGGCACTGAAGCTTTCTTT.

The rearrangement uses TRBV6-5 and TRBJ1-2; 7 bases agree with TRBD1. Trimming cost V 7 bases and J 4 bases; bases outside gene matches: 6. CDR1 and CDR2 (germline): MNHEY, SVGAGI. This CDR3 has 13 amino acids. This CDR3 reads CASTDRDSYGYTF. In DNA, the CDR3 is TGTGCCAGCACAGATCGGGACAGCTATGGCTACACCTTC.

The CDR3 spells CASSPGLAVQETQYF. CDR3 bases: TGTGCCAGCAGCCCGGGACTAGCGGTTCAAGAGACCCAGTACTTC. V gene TRBV11-3 combines with J gene TRBJ2-5, with TRBD2 matching 11 bases. Germline-derived CDR1 and CDR2 are SGHNT and YENEEA. CDR3 length: 15 residues. V shed 5 bases, J shed 2 bases, and the junction held 4 bases outside the gene matches.

The chain carries TRBV7-9 and TRBJ2-6; 7 bases match TRBD2. Germline V gene sequence: CDR1 SEHNR, CDR2 FQNEAQ (reference sequence). With 5 bases clipped from V and 0 bases from J, the junction kept 19 bases outside the gene matches. This CDR3 region has 21 residues. This CDR3 reads CASSITAGRAGLNSGANVLTF. The CDR3 nucleotides are TGTGCCAGCAGCATTACAGCGGGGAGAGCAGGGCTGAACTCTGGGGCCAACGTCCTGACTTTC. The variable domain in full, with the rest retrieved from reference TRBV7-9 and TRBJ2-6, is DTGVSQNPRHKITKRGQNVTFRCDPISEHNRLYWYRQTLGQGPEFLTYFQNEAQLEKSRLLSDRFSAERPKGSFSTLEIQRTEQGDSAMYLCASSITAGRAGLNSGANVLTFGAGSRLTVL.

The rearrangement links TRBV19 to TRBJ2-5; 8 bases map to TRBD2. Germline V gene sequence: CDR1 LNHDA, CDR2 SQIVND (reference sequence). The CDR3 length is 16 residues. The ends lost 9 bases at V and 7 bases at J; junction bases unmatched: 19. The CDR3 nucleotides are TGTGCCAGGGAAGTCCGGGAGGGCCCTCCGGGGTGGACCCAGTACTTC. This codes for CAREVREGPPGWTQYF.

The rearrangement links TRBV10-3 to TRBJ1-5, with D uncertain. This CDR3 region has 14 residues. V was clipped by 2 bases and J by 7 bases, with 12 bases between them. Germline assignment: CDR1 ENHRY and CDR2 SYGVKD. DNA of the CDR3: TGTGCCATCAGTGAGAACACAGCGGGGCAGCCCCAGCATTTT. This gives the protein CAISENTAGQPQHF.

This clone was detected many times. The chain has TRBV7-6 and TRBJ2-1, with D perhaps TRBD1 (5 bases). The CDR3 totals 18 residues. V dropped 0 bases and J dropped 3 bases, with 18 bases sitting between them. From germline, CDR1 is SGHVS and CDR2 FNYEAQ. The CDR3 DNA follows: TGTGCCAGCAGCTTAGCAGGGGTCATCCGTCCAAACTACAATGAGCAGTTCTTC. Translation gives CASSLAGVIRPNYNEQFF.